These 10 T cell receptor beta chains came from one sample sequenced in a study of cytomegalovirus exposure and HLA in healthy donors. With 60 Vbeta and 13 Jbeta primers, the PCR was carried out. Sequencing was performed with immunoSEQ multiplex PCR; in TCRdb, only in-frame clones are kept and a portion is missing. The table has 110,000 to 150,000 clones, 72% seen once. What was sequenced was PBMCs. These receptors were obtained from a man in his forties or fifties in good health and CMV-seronegative.

V is TRBV5-1 and J is TRBJ2-7; D remains unclear. Trimming removed 5 bases at V and 6 bases at J, with 12 bases between. Germline V CDR1 and CDR2: SGHRS, YFSETQ. This CDR3 spans 12 amino acids. The CDR3 reads CASSQLPGEQYF. CDR3 bases: TGCGCCAGCAGTCAACTCCCCGGCGAGCAGTACTTC.

The chain is built from TRBV12-5 and TRBJ1-4, with 7 bases matching TRBD1. This CDR3 contains 15 residues. V trimming: 1 base; J trimming: 3 bases; junction bases outside the gene matches: 2. Germline values: CDR1 LGHNT, CDR2 FRNRAP. In DNA, the CDR3 is TGTGCTAGTGGTTTGGGAGGGACAGCTAATGAAAAACTGTTTTTT. Translating gives CASGLGGTANEKLFF.

The chain carries TRBV10-2 and TRBJ2-1, with TRBD2 matching 9 bases. J lost 0 bases, V lost 6 bases, and 9 bases had no gene match. The CDR3 loop spans 17 amino acids. Germline V gene data show CDR1 as WSHSY and CDR2 as SAAADI. The CDR3 region has the DNA TGCGCCAGCAGATCCCTTAGCGGGAGAAGCTCCTACAATGAGCAGTTCTTC. Protein product: CASRSLSGRSSYNEQFF.

This chain connects TRBV4-1 to TRBJ1-1; D is ambiguous. Germline values: CDR1 MGHRA, CDR2 YSYEKL. The length of the CDR3 is 15 residues. The ends were cut back, 4 bases at V and 2 bases at J, with 14 bases in the middle. The CDR3 nucleotides read TGCGCCAGCAGCCGCTCCGGCGGCAGTAACACTGAAGCTTTCTTT. This translates into CASSRSGGSNTEAFF.

This chain links TRBV30 with TRBJ2-6; TRBD1 matches at 9 bases. The length of the CDR3 is 16 residues. From germline, CDR1 is GTSNPN and CDR2 SVGIG (reference sequence). V dropped 5 bases and J dropped 0; count of bases not matched to a gene: 5. CDR3 loop: CAWGTGMGSGANVLTF. CDR3 bases: TGTGCCTGGGGGACAGGGATGGGCTCTGGGGCCAACGTCCTGACTTTC.

Only one count was recorded for this clone. CDR3 region: CASSPIPQGGYNEQFF. CDR3 DNA: TGTGCCAGCAGCCCCATCCCACAGGGGGGATACAATGAGCAGTTCTTC. The chain combines TRBV7-3 with TRBJ2-1, with TRBD1 matching over 8 bases. Per germline, CDR1 SGHTA and CDR2 FQGTGA. The V gene end was trimmed by 5 bases and the J gene end by 4 bases; junction bases not matched to a gene: 10. The CDR3 consists of 16 residues.

This clone was detected only once. The genes are TRBV9 and TRBJ2-7, with D perhaps matching TRBD1 (6 bases). Germline loops: CDR1 SGDLS, CDR2 YYNGEE. V gave up 4 bases and J gave up 5 bases, with 22 bases separating them. This CDR3 is built from 16 residues. The CDR3 loop reads CASSYRGGRLPNEQYF. The CDR3 DNA is TGTGCCAGCAGCTATCGAGGGGGAAGGCTCCCAAACGAGCAGTACTTC.

This clone was detected once. The chain joins TRBV6-1 to TRBJ2-1; D is perhaps TRBD1 (8 bases). V was cut by 4 bases and J by 0 bases, with 19 bases left in between. Germline-derived CDR1 and CDR2 are MNHNS and SASEGT. This CDR3 contains 18 residues. CDR3 in amino acids: CASSGTGRALSSYNEQFF. The CDR3 region has the DNA TGTGCCAGCAGTGGGACAGGGAGGGCTTTAAGCTCCTACAATGAGCAGTTCTTC.

This sequence joins TRBV18 and TRBJ1-2; tentative D call: TRBD1 (6 bases). The CDR3 length is 13 residues. The germline gives CDR1 KGHSH, CDR2 LQKENI. V was clipped by 4 bases and J by 4 bases, with 10 bases between them. The CDR3 DNA reads as TGTGCCAGCTCACAAACAGGGTCCTATGGCTACACCTTC. Protein product: CASSQTGSYGYTF.

The genes are TRBV19 and TRBJ1-2, with no clear D. Trimming took 4 bases from V and 8 from J, leaving 11 bases between them. The V gene's germline CDR1 is LNHDA and CDR2 SQIVND (reference sequence). There are 12 residues in the CDR3. CDR3 sequence reads: CASSSEGRGYTF. Here the CDR3 DNA reads TGTGCCAGTAGTAGCGAGGGTCGAGGCTACACCTTC.